Listed here is a single T cell receptor (beta chain). The antigen is unknown. Template switching supplied a universal primer site; unique molecular identifiers were carried on the cDNA. One entry per CDR3 protein, called by TCRdb with MiXCR from the 5' RACE reads. The table shows roughly 1,500,000 distinct CDR3 sequences, with under 35% occurring only once. Each donor (without exception) was a healthy Caucasian. The sample originates from a study of identical twins. Study conclusions and caveats: Analyses based on zero insertions could be partly confounded by invariant MAIT and iNKT cells. Models underpredicted monozygotic twin sharing of out-of-frame TCR alpha.

The CDR3 is 13 amino acids. In germline, CDR1 is MDHEN, CDR2 SYDVKM. The chain carries TRBV28 and TRBJ2-7; 8 nucleotides agree with TRBD2. The J call may be mistaken, given a closer DNA end match to TRBJ2-5. Sequenced input: cord blood. The receptor was isolated from a newborn girl in good health. The CDR3 DNA follows: TGTGCCAGCCTAACGGGGGGGAGAGAGACCCAGTACTTC. Its protein is CASLTGGRETQYF.